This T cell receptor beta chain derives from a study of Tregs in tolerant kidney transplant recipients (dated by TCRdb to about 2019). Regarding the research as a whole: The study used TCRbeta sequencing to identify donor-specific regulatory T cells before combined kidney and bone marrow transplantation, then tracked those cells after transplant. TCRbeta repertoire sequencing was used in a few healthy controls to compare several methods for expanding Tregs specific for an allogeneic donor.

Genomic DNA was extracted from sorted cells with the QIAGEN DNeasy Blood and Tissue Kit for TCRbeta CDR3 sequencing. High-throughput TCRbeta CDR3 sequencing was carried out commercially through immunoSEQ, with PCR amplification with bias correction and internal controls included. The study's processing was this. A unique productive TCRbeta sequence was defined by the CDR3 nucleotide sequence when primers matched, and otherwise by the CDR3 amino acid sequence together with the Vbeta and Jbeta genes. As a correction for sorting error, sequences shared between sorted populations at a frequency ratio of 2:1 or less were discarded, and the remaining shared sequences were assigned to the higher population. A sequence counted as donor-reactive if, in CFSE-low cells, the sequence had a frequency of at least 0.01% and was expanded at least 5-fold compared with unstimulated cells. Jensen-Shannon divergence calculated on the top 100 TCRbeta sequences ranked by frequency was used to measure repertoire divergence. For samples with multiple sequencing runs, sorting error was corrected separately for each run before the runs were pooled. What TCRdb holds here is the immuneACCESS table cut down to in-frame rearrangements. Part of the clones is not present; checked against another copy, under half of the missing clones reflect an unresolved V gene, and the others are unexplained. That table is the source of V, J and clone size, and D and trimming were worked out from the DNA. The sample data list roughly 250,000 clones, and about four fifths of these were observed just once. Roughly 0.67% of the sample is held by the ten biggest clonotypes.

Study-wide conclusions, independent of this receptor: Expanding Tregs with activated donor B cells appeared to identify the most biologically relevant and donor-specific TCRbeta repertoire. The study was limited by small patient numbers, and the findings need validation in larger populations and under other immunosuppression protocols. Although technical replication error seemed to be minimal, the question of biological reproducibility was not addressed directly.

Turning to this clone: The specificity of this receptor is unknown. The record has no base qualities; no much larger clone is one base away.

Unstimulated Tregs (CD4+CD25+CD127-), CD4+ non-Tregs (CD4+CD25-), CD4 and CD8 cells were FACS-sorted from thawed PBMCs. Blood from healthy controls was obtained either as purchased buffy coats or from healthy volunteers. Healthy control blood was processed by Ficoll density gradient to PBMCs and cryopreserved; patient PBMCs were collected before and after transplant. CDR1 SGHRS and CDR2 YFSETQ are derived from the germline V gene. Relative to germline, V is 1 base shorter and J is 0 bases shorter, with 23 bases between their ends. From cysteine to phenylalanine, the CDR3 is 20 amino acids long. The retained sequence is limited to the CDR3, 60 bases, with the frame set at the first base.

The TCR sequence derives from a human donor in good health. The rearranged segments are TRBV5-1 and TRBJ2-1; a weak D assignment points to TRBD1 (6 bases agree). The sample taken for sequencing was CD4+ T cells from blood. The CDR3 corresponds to CASSLMGAEDGGASYNEQFF. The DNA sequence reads TGCGCCAGCAGCTTGATGGGGGCAGAGGACGGTGGGGCCTCCTACAATGAGCAGTTCTTC.